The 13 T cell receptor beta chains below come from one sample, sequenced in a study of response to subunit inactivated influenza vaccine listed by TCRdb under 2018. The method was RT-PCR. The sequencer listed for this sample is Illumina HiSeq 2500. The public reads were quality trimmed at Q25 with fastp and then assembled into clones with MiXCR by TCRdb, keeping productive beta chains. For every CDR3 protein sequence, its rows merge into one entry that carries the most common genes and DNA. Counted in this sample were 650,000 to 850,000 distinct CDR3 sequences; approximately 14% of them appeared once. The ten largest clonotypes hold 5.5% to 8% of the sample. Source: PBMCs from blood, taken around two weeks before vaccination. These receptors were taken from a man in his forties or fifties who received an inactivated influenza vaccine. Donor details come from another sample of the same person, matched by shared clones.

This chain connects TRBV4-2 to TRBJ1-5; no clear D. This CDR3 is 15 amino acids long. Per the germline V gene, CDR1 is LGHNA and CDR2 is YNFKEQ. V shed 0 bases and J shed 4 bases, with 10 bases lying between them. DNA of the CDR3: TGTGCCAGCAGCCAAGATTTGACGGTAAATCAGCCCCAGCATTTT. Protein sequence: CASSQDLTVNQPQHF.

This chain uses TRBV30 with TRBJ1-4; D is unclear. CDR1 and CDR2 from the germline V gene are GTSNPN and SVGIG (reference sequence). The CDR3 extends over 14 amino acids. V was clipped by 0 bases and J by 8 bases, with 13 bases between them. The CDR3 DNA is TGTGCCTGGAGTGTTCGCGGGTCTGGGGAAAAACTGTTTTTT. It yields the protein CAWSVRGSGEKLFF.

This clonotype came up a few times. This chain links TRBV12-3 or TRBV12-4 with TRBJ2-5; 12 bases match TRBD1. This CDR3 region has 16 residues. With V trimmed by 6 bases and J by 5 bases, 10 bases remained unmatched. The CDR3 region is CASSPGTGGDHETQYF. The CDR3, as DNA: TGTGCCAGCAGCCCCGGGACAGGGGGCGATCATGAGACCCAGTACTTC.

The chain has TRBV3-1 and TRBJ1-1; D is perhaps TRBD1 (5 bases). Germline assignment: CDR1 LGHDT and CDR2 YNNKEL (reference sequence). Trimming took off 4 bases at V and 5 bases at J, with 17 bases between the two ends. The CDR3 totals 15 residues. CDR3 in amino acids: CASSPQRGSWTEAFF. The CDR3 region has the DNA TGTGCCAGCAGCCCTCAGAGGGGATCGTGGACTGAAGCTTTCTTT.

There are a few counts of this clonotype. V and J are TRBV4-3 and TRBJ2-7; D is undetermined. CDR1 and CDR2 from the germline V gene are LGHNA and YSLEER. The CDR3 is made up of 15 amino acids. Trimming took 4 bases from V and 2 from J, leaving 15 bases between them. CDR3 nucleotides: TGCGCCAGCAGCCCGAGTTTACACGGCACCTACGAGCAGTACTTC. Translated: CASSPSLHGTYEQYF.

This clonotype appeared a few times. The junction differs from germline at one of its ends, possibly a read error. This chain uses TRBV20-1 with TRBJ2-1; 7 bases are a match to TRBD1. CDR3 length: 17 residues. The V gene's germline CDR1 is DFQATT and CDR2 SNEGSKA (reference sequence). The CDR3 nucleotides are TGCTGTGCTAGAGCCCGTTCCCGGACAGGCTTCTACAATGAGCAGTTCTTC. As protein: CCARARSRTGFYNEQFF.

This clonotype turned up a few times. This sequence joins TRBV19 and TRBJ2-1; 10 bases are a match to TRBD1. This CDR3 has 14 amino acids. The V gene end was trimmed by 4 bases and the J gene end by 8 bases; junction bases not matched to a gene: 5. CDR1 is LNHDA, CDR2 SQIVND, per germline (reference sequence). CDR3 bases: TGTGCCAGTAGTAGGACAGGGGGAATGGATGAGCAGTTCTTC. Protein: CASSRTGGMDEQFF.

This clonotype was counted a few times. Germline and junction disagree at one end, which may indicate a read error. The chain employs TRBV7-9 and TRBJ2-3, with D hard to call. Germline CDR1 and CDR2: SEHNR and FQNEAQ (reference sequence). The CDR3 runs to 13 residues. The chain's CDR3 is CASTLSSGDTQYF. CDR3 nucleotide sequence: TGTGCCAGCACCTTATCTTCCGGAGATACGCAGTATTTT.

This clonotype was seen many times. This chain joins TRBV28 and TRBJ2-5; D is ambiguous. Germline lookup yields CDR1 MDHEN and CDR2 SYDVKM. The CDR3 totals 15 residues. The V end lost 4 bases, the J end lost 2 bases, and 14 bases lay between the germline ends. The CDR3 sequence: CASSYAGMKQETQYF. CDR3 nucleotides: TGTGCCAGCAGTTACGCTGGGATGAAACAAGAGACCCAGTACTTC.

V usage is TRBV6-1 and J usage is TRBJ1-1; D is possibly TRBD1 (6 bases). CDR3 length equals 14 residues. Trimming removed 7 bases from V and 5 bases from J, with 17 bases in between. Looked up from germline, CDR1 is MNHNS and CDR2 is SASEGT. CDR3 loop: CASTLLQGGTEAFF. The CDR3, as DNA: TGTGCCAGCACACTTCTACAGGGCGGTACTGAAGCTTTCTTT.

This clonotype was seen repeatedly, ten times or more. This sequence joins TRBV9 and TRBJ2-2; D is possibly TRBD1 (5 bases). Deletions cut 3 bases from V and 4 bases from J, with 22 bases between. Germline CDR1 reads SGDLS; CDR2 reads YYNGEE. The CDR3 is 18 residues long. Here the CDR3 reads CASSGGRQSYFSTGELFF. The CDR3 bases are TGTGCCAGCAGCGGGGGTCGACAGAGTTATTTCTCCACCGGGGAGCTGTTTTTT.

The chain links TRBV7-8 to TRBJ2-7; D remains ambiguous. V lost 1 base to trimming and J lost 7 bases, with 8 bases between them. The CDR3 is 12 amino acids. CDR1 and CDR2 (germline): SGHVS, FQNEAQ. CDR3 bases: TGTGCCAGCAGCTTAGGAGAGGTGGAGCAGTACTTC. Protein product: CASSLGEVEQYF.

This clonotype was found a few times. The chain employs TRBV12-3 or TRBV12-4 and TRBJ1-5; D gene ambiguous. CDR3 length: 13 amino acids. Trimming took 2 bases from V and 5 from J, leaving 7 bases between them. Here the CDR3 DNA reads TGTGCCAGCAGTTTAATAGAGGATCAGCCCCAGCATTTT. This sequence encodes CASSLIEDQPQHF.